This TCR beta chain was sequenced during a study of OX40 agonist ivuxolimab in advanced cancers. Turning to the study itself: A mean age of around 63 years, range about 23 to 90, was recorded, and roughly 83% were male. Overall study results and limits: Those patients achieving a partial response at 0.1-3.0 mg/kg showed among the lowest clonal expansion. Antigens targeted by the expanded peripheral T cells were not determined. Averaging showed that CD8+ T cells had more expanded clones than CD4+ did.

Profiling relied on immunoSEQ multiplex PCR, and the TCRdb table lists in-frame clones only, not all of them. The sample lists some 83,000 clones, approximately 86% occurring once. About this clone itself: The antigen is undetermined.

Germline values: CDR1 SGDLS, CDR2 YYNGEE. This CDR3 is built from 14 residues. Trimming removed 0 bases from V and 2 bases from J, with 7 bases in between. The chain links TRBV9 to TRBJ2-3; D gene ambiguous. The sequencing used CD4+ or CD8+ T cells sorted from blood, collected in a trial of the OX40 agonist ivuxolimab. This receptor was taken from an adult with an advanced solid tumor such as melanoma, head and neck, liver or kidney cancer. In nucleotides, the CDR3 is TGTGCCAGCAGCGTAGGCAGTCTCACAGATACGCAGTATTTT. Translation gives CASSVGSLTDTQYF.